The 3 T cell receptor beta chains in this list originate from one sample, sequenced in a study of blood T cell repertoires in COVID-19. Profiled with immunoSEQ multiplex PCR; TCRdb holds only in-frame clones, not every one. The table has nearly 15,000 clones, under 85% seen once. The sequenced sample consisted of peripheral blood. All receptors come from a man in his sixties with acute or convalescent COVID-19.

V is TRBV7-6 and J is TRBJ1-3, with D possibly being TRBD1 (5 bases). Trimming left V 0 bases short and J 0 bases short, with 9 bases between. CDR3 length: 16 residues. The germline V gene has CDR1 SGHVS and CDR2 FNYEAQ. The DNA for the CDR3 is TGTGCCAGCAGCTTAGCCCAGGGCCTCTCTGGAAACACCATATATTTT. Protein sequence: CASSLAQGLSGNTIYF.

The V gene is TRBV6-2 or TRBV6-3, the J gene TRBJ1-2; D possibly corresponds to TRBD1 (6 bases). The CDR3 has 14 amino acids. Germline assignment: CDR1 MNHEY and CDR2 SVGEGT. With 6 bases removed from V and 2 bases from J, the gap between germline ends came to 13 bases. CDR3 protein: CASSLAGQNYGYTF. CDR3 DNA: TGTGCCAGCAGCCTGGCCGGACAGAACTATGGCTACACCTTC.

CDR3 in DNA: TGTGCCTCACAGGGGTTCAATCAGCCCCAGCATTTT. Translated, it gives CASQGFNQPQHF. This chain uses TRBV19 with TRBJ1-5, with 7 bases that match TRBD1. Germline trimming cut 11 bases from V and 3 bases from J; bases unmatched to any gene: 4. CDR1 is LNHDA and CDR2 is SQIVND in the germline V gene (reference sequence). The CDR3 extends over 12 amino acids.